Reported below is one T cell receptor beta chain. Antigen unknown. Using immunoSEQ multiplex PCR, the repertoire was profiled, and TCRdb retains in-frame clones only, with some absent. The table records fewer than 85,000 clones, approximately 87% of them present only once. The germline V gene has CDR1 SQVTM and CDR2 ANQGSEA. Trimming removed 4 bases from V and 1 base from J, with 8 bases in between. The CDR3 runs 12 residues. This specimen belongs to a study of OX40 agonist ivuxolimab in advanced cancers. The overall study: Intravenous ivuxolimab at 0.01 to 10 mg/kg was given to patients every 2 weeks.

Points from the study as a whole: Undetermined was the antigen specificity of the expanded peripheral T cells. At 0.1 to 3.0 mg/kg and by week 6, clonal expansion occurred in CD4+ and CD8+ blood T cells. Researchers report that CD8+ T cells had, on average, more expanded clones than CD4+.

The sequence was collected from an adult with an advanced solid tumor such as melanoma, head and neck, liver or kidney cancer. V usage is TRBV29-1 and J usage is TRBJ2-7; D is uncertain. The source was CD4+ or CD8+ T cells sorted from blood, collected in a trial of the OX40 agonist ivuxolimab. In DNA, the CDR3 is TGCAGCGTTGCTACGCATTCCTACGAGCAGTACTTC. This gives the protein CSVATHSYEQYF.